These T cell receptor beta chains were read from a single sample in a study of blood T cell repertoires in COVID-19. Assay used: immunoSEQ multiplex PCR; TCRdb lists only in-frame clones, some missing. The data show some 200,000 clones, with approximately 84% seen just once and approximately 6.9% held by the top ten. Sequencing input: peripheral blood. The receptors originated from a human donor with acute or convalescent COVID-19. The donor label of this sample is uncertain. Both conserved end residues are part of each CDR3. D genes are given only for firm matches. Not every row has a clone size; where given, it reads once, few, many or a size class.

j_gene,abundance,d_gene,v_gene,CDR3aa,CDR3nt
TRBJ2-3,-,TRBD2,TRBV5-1,CASSLGGGRASDTQYF,TGCGCCAGCAGCTTGGGAGGCGGGAGGGCCTCAGATACGCAGTATTTT
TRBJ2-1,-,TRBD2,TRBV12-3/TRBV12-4,CASSLLAGGPLFF,TGTGCCAGCAGTTTGCTAGCGGGAGGGCCGCTGTTCTTC
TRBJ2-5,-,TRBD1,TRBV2,CASSGSTGVTETQYF,TGTGCCAGCAGTGGGTCGACAGGGGTAACGGAGACCCAGTACTTC
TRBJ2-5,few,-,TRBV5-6,CASSLKLRSQETQYF,TGTGCCAGCAGCTTGAAGTTGAGGTCCCAAGAGACCCAGTACTTC
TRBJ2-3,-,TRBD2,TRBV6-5,CASSYGAGVADTQYF,TGTGCCAGCAGTTACGGCGCGGGAGTGGCAGATACGCAGTATTTT
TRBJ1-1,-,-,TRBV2,CASSRYTEAFF,TGTGCCAGCTCGCGTTACACTGAAGCTTTCTTT
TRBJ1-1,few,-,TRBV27,CASSSTGSGAFF,TGTGCCAGCAGCTCTACGGGGAGTGGAGCTTTCTTT
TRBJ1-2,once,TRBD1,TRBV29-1,CSAGQQYGYTF,TGCAGCGCGGGACAGCAATATGGCTACACCTTC
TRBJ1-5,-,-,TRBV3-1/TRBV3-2,CASSQGGSPNSNQPQHF,TGTGCCAGCAGCCAAGGAGGTAGCCCCAATAGCAATCAGCCCCAGCATTTT
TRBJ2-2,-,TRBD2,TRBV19,CASSVLAGTGELFF,TGTGCCAGTAGTGTTCTAGCGGGGACCGGGGAGCTGTTTTTT
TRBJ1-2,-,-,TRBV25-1,CASSEGGSQGYTF,TGTGCCAGCAGTGAAGGAGGCAGCCAGGGCTACACCTTC
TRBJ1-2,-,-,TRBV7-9,CASSWDLGGGYTF,TGTGCCAGCAGCTGGGACCTCGGGGGGGGCTACACCTTC
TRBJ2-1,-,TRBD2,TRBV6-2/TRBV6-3,CASSTEAGGDEQFF,TGTGCCAGCAGCACAGAGGCGGGAGGGGATGAGCAGTTCTTC
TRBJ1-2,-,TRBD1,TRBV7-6,CASSAILEGGDGYTF,TGTGCCAGCAGCGCAATATTAGAAGGGGGCGATGGCTACACCTTC
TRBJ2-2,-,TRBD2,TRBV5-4,CASSLPGLAGTGELFF,TGTGCCAGCAGCTTACCGGGACTAGCGGGGACCGGGGAGCTGTTTTTT
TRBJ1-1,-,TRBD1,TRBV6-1,CASSEWTGSMSAFF,TGTGCCAGCAGTGAATGGACAGGGAGCATGTCAGCTTTCTTT
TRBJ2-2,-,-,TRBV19,CATRRRENTGELFF,TGTGCCACAAGAAGACGGGAGAACACCGGGGAGCTGTTTTTT
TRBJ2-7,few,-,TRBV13,CASSLGQSYEQYF,TGTGCCAGCAGCTTAGGACAGTCCTACGAGCAGTACTTC
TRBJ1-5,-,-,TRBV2,CASMMDLRQPQHF,TGTGCCAGCATGATGGACTTGAGGCAGCCCCAGCATTTT
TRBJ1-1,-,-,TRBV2,CASSEFGGAPGAFF,TGTGCCAGCAGTGAGTTCGGGGGGGCCCCTGGAGCTTTCTTT
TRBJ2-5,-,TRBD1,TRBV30,CAWSRGTIQETQYF,TGTGCCTGGAGCAGGGGGACCATTCAAGAGACCCAGTACTTC
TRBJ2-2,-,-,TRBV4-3,CASSQDQASRGELFF,TGCGCCAGCAGCCAAGATCAGGCTAGCCGCGGGGAGCTGTTTTTT
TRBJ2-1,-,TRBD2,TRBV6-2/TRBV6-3,CASSYAGLGNNEQFF,TGTGCCAGCAGTTACGCCGGACTAGGGAACAATGAGCAGTTCTTC
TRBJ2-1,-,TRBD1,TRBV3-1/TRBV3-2,CASSQGTGGEQFF,TGTGCCAGCAGCCAGGGAACAGGGGGCGAGCAGTTCTTC
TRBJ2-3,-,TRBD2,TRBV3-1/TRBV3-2,CASSQAAGGSDTQYF,TGTGCCAGCAGCCAAGCAGCGGGAGGATCAGATACGCAGTATTTT
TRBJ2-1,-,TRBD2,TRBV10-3,CAISESGSSYNEQFF,TGTGCCATCAGTGAGAGCGGGAGCTCCTACAATGAGCAGTTCTTC
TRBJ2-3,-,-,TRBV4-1,CASTPTGASVTDTQYF,TGCGCCAGCACTCCCACTGGGGCTAGCGTCACAGATACGCAGTATTTT
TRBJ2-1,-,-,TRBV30,CAWSRGGYNEQFF,TGTGCCTGGAGTAGGGGTGGCTACAATGAGCAGTTCTTC
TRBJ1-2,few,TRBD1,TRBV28,CASSLRSTGDRSLYGYTF,TGTGCCAGCAGTTTAAGGTCTACAGGGGATAGATCCCTCTATGGCTACACCTTC
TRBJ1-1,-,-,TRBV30,CASRGFSEAFF,TGTGCCTCCAGGGGATTTTCTGAAGCTTTCTTT
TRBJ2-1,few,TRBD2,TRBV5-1,CASSLGLAGAGGEQFF,TGCGCCAGCAGCTTAGGACTAGCGGGAGCTGGGGGTGAGCAGTTCTTC
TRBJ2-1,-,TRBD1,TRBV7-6,CASSLAGGGSYNEQFF,TGTGCCAGCAGCTTAGCAGGGGGCGGGTCCTACAATGAGCAGTTCTTC
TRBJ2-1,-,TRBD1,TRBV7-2,CASSDGQGAYNEQFF,TGTGCCAGCAGCGACGGACAGGGGGCATACAATGAGCAGTTCTTC
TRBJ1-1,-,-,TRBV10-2,CASSVRENTEAFF,TGCGCCAGCAGTGTTCGGGAGAACACTGAAGCTTTCTTT
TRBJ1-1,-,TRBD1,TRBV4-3,CASSLHLTGEYAAFF,TGCGCCAGCAGCCTTCACCTGACAGGGGAATACGCAGCTTTCTTT
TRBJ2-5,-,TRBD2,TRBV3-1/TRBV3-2,CASSQTGLAGVGETQYF,TGTGCCAGCAGCCAAACGGGACTAGCGGGAGTCGGAGAGACCCAGTACTTC
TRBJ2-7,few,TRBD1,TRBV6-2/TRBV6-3,CASSFGTAEQYF,TGTGCCAGCAGTTTCGGGACAGCCGAGCAGTACTTC
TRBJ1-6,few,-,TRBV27,CASSFLNSPLHF,TGTGCCAGCAGTTTTCTCAATTCACCCCTCCACTTT
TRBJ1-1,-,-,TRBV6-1,CASSETVNTEAFF,TGTGCCAGCAGTGAGACAGTGAACACTGAAGCTTTCTTT
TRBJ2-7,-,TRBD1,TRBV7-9,CASSLSRQGTYEQYF,TGTGCCAGCAGCTTATCCCGACAGGGGACCTACGAGCAGTACTTC
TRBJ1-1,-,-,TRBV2,CASSETHLNTEAFF,TGTGCCAGCAGTGAAACCCACTTGAACACTGAAGCTTTCTTT
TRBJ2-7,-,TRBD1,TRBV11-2,CASSPEQGSYEQYF,TGTGCCAGCAGCCCGGAACAGGGGTCCTACGAGCAGTACTTC
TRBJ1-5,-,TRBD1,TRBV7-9,CASSLGGGEQPQHF,TGTGCCAGCAGCTTAGGAGGGGGCGAGCAGCCCCAGCATTTT
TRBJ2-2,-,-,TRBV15,CATSRTDNTGELFF,TGTGCCACCAGCAGGACAGATAACACCGGGGAGCTGTTTTTT
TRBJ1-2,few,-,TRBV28,CASRAGQNRIGYTF,TGTGCCAGCAGAGCCGGACAGAACCGGATAGGGTACACCTTC
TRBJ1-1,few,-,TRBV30,CAWSSGTGGSEAFF,TGTGCCTGGAGTTCGGGGACGGGAGGATCTGAAGCTTTCTTT
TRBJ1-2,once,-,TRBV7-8,CASSLVSGYGYTF,TGTGCCAGCAGCTTAGTATCAGGATATGGCTACACCTTC
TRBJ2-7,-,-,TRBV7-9,CASSTAFKQYF,TGTGCCAGCAGCACAGCATTCAAGCAGTACTTC
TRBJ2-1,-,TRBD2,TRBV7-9,CASSLGLAARDEQFF,TGTGCCAGCAGCTTGGGACTAGCGGCACGGGATGAGCAGTTCTTC
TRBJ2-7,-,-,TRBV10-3,CAIRIGQSYEQYF,TGTGCCATCAGAATTGGACAGTCCTACGAGCAGTACTTC
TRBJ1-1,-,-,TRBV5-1,CASSLGGRTEAFF,TGCGCCAGCAGCTTGGGGGGGCGGACTGAAGCTTTCTTT
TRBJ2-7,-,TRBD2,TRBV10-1,CASSDGTSGTYEQYF,TGCGCCAGCAGTGACGGGACTAGCGGTACCTACGAGCAGTACTTC
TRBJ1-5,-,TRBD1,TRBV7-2,CASSEQGANQPQHF,TGTGCCAGCAGCGAACAGGGGGCAAATCAGCCCCAGCATTTT
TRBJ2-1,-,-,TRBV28,CASSWASSNNEQFF,TGTGCCAGCAGTTGGGCTAGCAGCAACAATGAGCAGTTCTTC
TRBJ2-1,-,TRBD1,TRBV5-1,CASSLVGQVNNEQFF,TGCGCCAGCAGCTTGGTGGGACAGGTTAACAATGAGCAGTTCTTC
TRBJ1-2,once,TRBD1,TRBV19,CASSIVAGGENGYTF,TGTGCCAGTAGTATAGTTGCAGGGGGCGAAAATGGCTACACCTTC
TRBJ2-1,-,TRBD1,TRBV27,CASITTGKGYNEQFF,TGTGCCAGCATTACGACAGGGAAGGGCTACAATGAGCAGTTCTTC
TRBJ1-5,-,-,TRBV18,CASSPQTEPSGAQHF,TGTGCCAGCTCACCCCAGACAGAACCGTCTGGTGCCCAGCATTTT
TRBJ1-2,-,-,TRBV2,CASRARLGGYTF,TGTGCCAGCAGAGCCCGCCTGGGCGGCTACACCTTC
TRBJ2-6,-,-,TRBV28,CASSRGGAGANVLTF,TGTGCCAGCAGTCGTGGAGGCGCTGGGGCCAACGTCCTGACTTTC